These 4 T cell receptor beta chains were all obtained from the same sample, sequenced in a study of CD39 and CD103 CD8 tumor-infiltrating T cells (dated by TCRdb to about 2018). Libraries were built with the immunoSEQ multiplex PCR assay. TCRdb re-hosts the immuneACCESS table, in-frame sequences only. Its copies lack some clones; in the studies checked, an unresolved V gene accounts for under half of them, and the cause for the rest is not known. The table for this sample lists about 1,000 clones; around 34% of them were counted only once. About 18% of the sample belongs to the ten largest clones. Sequenced: CD39- CD103- CD8+ T cells sorted from the tumor. In the paper's terms, the cell subset or site label means: CD103-CD39- double-negative CD45RA- CD8 T cells. The receptors shown here come from a human donor with melanoma.

This clone is large by share. The chain is built from TRBV7-9 and TRBJ1-6; D ambiguous. This CDR3 is built from 15 residues. The germline CDR1 and CDR2 sequences are SEHNR and FQNEAQ (reference sequence). V was shortened by 5 bases and J by 5 bases, with 13 bases between the two germline ends. The chain's CDR3 is CASSPLPGNNSPLHF. CDR3 sequence (DNA): TGTGCCAGCAGCCCGTTGCCAGGCAATAATTCACCCCTCCACTTT. Full variable domain (remainder filled in from reference TRBV7-9 and TRBJ1-6): DTGVSQNPRHKITKRGQNVTFRCDPISEHNRLYWYRQTLGQGPEFLTYFQNEAQLEKSRLLSDRFSAERPKGSFSTLEIQRTEQGDSAMYLCASSPLPGNNSPLHFGNGTRLTVT.

This clone has a handful of counts. CDR3 DNA: TGTGCCAGCACCCGACAGGGTGGGTACACTGAAGCTTTCTTT. This codes for CASTRQGGYTEAFF. The chain is built from TRBV6-6 and TRBJ1-1; 7 nucleotides line up with TRBD1. Per germline, CDR1 MNHNY and CDR2 SVGAGI (reference sequence). V lost 7 bases to trimming and J lost 3 bases; unmatched junction nucleotides: 8. The CDR3 is made up of 14 amino acids.

The genes are TRBV7-9 and TRBJ2-2, with TRBD2 matching 11 bases. Germline CDR1 is SEHNR and CDR2 is FQNEAQ (reference sequence). The CDR3 extends over 16 amino acids. V lost 5 bases to trimming and J lost 9 bases; unmatched junction nucleotides: 11. CDR3: CASSPTSGSMGRELFF. In DNA form, the CDR3 reads TGTGCCAGCAGCCCTACTAGCGGGAGCATGGGGAGGGAGCTGTTTTTT.

This clone is large (0.1 to 1%) within its sample. V usage is TRBV19 and J usage is TRBJ2-7, with D perhaps matching TRBD2 (7 bases). This CDR3 has 16 residues. Trimming took 7 bases from V and 3 from J, leaving 22 bases between them. Germline V gene sequence: CDR1 LNHDA, CDR2 SQIVND (reference sequence). CDR3 sequence: CASIKMGGHPDYEQYF. The CDR3, as DNA: TGTGCCAGTATCAAGATGGGGGGGCACCCTGACTACGAGCAGTACTTC.